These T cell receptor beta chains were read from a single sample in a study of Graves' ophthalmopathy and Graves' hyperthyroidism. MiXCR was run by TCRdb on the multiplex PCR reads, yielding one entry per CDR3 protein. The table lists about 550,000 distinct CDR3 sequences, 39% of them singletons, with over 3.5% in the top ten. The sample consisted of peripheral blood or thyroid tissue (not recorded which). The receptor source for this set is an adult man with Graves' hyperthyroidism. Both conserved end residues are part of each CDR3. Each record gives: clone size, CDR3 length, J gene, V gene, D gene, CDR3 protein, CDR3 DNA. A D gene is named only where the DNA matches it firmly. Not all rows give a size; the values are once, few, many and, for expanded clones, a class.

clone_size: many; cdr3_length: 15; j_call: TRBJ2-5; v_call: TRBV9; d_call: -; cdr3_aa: CASSVLTGGQETQYF; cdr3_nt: TGTGCCAGCAGCGTGTTAACAGGTGGCCAAGAGACCCAGTACTTC
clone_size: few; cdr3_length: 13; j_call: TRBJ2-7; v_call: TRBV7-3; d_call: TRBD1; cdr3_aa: CASSATGGREQYF; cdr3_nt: TGTGCCAGCAGCGCGACAGGGGGGCGAGAGCAGTACTTC
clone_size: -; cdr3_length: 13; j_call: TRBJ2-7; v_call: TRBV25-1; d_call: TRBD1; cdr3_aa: CASSDRQGPEQYF; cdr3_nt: TGTGCCAGCAGTGATCGACAGGGCCCCGAGCAGTACTTC
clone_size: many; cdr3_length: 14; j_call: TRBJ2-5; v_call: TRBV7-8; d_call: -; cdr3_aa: CASSYIAGGETQYF; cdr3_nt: TGTGCCAGCAGCTACATAGCTGGCGGGGAGACCCAGTACTTC
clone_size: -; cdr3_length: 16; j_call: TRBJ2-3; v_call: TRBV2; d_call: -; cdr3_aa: CASSVSGALDTDTQYF; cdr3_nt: TGTGCCAGCAGTGTTTCGGGGGCCCTCGACACAGATACGCAGTATTTT
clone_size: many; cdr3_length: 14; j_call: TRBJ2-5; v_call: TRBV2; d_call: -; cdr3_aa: CASSRLGQQETQYF; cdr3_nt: TGTGCCAGCAGTAGGCTCGGCCAGCAAGAGACCCAGTACTTC
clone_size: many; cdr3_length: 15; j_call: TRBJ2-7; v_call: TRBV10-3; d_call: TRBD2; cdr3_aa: CAISESTPGIAGDYF; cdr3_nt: TGTGCCATCAGTGAGTCGACTCCGGGGATAGCGGGAGACTACTTC
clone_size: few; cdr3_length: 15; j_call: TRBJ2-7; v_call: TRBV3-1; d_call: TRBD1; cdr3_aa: CASSPSGQILYEQYF; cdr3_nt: TGTGCCAGCAGTCCCTCGGGACAGATCCTCTACGAGCAGTACTTC
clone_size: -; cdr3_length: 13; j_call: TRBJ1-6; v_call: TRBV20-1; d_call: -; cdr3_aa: CSARETGLPPLHF; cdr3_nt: TGCAGTGCTAGAGAAACAGGGTTACCACCCCTCCACTTT
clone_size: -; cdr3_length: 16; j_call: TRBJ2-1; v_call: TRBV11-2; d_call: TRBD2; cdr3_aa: CASSLDPGRGGNEQFF; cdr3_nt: TGTGCCAGCAGCTTAGATCCGGGGCGGGGGGGCAATGAGCAGTTCTTC
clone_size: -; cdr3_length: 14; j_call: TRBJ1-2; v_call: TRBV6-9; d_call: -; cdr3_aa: CVVEGQLIFYGYTF; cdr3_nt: TGTGTCGTGGAAGGACAGCTAATATTCTATGGCTACACCTTC
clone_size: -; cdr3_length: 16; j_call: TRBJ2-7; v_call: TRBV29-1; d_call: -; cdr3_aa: CSVEGLSRSSYNEQYF; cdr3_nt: TGCAGCGTTGAGGGGCTTAGCCGCAGCTCCTACAATGAGCAGTACTTC
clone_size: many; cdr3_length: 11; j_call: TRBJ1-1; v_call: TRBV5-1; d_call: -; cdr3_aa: CASSLTGEAFF; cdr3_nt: TGCGCCAGCAGCTTAACCGGCGAAGCTTTCTTT
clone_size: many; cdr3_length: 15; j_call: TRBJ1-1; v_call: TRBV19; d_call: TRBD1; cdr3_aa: CASSIGGQMNTEAFF; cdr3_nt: TGTGCCAGTAGTATAGGGGGACAGATGAACACTGAAGCTTTCTTT